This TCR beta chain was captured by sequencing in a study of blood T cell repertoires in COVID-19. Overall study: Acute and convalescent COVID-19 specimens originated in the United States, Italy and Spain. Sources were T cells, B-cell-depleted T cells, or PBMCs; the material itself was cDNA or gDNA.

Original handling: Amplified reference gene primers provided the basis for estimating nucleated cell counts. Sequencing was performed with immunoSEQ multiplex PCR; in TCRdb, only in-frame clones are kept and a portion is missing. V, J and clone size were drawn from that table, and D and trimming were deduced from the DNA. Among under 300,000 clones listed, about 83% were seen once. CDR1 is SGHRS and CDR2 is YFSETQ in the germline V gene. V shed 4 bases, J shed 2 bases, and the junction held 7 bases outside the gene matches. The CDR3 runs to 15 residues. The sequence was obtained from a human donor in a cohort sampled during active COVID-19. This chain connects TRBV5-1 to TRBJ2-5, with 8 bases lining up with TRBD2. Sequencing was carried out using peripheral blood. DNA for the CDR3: TGCGCCAGCAGCCGGACTAGCTCCCCGCAAGAGACCCAGTACTTC. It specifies CASSRTSSPQETQYF.